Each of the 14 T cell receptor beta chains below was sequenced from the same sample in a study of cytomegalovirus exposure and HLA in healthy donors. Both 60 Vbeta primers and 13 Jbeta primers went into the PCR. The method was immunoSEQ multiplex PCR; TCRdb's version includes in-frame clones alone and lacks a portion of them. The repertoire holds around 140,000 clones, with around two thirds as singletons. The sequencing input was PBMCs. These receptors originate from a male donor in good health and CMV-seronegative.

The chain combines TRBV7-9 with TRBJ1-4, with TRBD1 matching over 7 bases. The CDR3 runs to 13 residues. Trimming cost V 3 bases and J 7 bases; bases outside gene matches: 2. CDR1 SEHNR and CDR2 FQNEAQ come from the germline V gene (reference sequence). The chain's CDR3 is CASSFGTAEKLFF. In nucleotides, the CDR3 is TGTGCCAGCAGCTTCGGGACAGCTGAAAAACTGTTTTTT.

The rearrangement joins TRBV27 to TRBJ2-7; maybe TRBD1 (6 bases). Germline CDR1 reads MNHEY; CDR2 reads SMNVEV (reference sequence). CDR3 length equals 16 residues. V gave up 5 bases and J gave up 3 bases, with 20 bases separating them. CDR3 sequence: CASSPSIGQLIYEQYF. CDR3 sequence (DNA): TGTGCCAGCAGTCCCTCGATAGGACAGTTAATCTACGAGCAGTACTTC.

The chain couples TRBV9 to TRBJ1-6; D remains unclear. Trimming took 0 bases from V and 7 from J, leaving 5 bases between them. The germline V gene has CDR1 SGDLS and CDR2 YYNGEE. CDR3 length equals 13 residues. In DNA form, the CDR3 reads TGTGCCAGCAGCGTAGGTCCGAATTCACCCCTCCACTTT. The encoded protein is CASSVGPNSPLHF.

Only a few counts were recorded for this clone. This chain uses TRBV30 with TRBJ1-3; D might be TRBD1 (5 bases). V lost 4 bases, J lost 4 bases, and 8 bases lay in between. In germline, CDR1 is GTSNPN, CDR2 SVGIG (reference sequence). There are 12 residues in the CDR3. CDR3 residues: CAWKGLGNTIYF. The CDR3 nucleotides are TGTGCCTGGAAGGGGCTAGGAAACACCATATATTTT.

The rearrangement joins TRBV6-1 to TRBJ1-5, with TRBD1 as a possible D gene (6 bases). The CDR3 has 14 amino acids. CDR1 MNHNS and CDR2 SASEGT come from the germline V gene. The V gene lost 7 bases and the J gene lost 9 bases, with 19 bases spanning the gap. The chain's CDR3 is CASTQEGGRGPQHF. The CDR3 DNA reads TGTGCCAGCACACAAGAAGGGGGTCGCGGGCCCCAGCATTTT.

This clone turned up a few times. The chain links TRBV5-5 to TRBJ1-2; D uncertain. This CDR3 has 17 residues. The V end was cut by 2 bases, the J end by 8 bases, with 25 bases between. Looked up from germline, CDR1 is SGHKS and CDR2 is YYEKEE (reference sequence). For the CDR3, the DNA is TGTGCCAGCAGCTTTTTGAGCCCCGTACAGCCCGTCGGAGGCTACACCTTC. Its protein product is CASSFLSPVQPVGGYTF.

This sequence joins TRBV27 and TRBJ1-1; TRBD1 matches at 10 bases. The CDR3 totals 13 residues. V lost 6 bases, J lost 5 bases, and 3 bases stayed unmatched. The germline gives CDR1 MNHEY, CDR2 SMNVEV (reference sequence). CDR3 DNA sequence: TGTGCCAGCAGGACAGGGGGCGCGACTGAAGCTTTCTTT. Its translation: CASRTGGATEAFF.

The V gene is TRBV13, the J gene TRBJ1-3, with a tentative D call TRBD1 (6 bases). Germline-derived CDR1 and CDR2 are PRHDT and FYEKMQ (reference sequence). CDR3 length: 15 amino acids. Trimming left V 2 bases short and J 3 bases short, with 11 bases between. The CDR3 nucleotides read TGTGCCAGCAGCTTAACCAGGGGTATTGGAAACACCATATATTTT. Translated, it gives CASSLTRGIGNTIYF.

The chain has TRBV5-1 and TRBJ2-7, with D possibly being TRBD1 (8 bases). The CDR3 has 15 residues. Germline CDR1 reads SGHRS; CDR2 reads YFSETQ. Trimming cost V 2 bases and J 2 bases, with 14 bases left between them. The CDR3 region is CASSFLQGGAYEQYF. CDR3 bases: TGCGCCAGCAGCTTTCTACAGGGGGGGGCCTACGAGCAGTACTTC.

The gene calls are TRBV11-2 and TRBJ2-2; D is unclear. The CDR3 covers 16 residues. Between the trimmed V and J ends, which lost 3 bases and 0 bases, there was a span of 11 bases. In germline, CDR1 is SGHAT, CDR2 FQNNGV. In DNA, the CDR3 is TGTGCCAGCAGCTTCAGCAGGTCCTCGAACACCGGGGAGCTGTTTTTT. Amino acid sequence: CASSFSRSSNTGELFF.

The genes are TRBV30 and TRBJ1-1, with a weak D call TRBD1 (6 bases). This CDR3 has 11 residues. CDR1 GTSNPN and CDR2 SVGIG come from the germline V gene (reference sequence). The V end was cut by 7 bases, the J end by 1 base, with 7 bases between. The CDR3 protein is CALQGNTEAFF. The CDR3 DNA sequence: TGTGCCTTACAGGGGAACACTGAAGCTTTCTTT.

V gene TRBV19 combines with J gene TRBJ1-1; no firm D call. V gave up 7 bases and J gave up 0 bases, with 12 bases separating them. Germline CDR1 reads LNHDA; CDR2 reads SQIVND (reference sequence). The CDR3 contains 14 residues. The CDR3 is CASMGPFMNTEAFF. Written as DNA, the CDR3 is TGTGCCAGTATGGGCCCCTTCATGAACACTGAAGCTTTCTTT.

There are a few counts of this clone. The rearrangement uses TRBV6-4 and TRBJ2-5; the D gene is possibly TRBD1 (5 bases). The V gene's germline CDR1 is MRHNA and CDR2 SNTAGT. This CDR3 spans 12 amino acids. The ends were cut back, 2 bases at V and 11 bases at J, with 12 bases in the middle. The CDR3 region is CASSDGPGKQYF. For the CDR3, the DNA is TGTGCCAGCAGTGACGGACCAGGGAAGCAGTACTTC.

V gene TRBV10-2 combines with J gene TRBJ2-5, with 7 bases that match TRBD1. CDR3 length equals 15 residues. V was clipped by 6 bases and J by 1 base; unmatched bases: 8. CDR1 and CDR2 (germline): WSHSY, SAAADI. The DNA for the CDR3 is TGCGCCAGCAGCTCGGGACAGTGGGGCCAAGAGACCCAGTACTTC. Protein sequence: CASSSGQWGQETQYF.